Presented here are 27 T cell receptor beta chains from one specimen sequenced in a study of response to subunit inactivated influenza vaccine. MiXCR was run by TCRdb on the RT-PCR reads, yielding one entry per CDR3 protein. The sample consists of some 550,000 distinct CDR3 sequences, roughly 25% of them appearing once. This sample also appeared in a second study, on T cells expressing NK-cell markers. From that paper: The TCR beta cDNA came from 5'RACE template switching with UMIs.

The sample here was CD4+ T cells sorted from PBMCs, taken 12 days after vaccination. These TCRs come from a man aged 50 to 60 who received an inactivated influenza vaccine.

The V and J genes are TRBV7-2 and TRBJ2-7, with 11 bases identical to TRBD2. CDR1 is SGHTA and CDR2 is FQGNSA in the germline V gene. The junction had 10 bases not matched to a gene; V was cut back by 5 bases and J by 4 bases. The CDR3 extends over 16 amino acids. The DNA for the CDR3 is TGTGCCAGCAGCACAGCCTCTAGCGGGGGGAAATACGAGCAGTACTTC. Its translation is CASSTASSGGKYEQYF. The whole variable domain, remainder taken from reference TRBV7-2 and TRBJ2-7, is GAGVSQSPSNKVTEKGKDVELRCDPISGHTALYWYRQSLGQGLEFLIYFQGNSAPDKSGLPSDRFSAERTGGSVSTLTIQRTQQEDSAVYLCASSTASSGGKYEQYFGPGTRLTVT.

The rearrangement joins TRBV4-1 to TRBJ2-7, with D perhaps given as TRBD1 or TRBD2 (5 bases each). The V gene's germline CDR1 is MGHRA and CDR2 YSYEKL. CDR3 length: 15 amino acids. V was trimmed by 4 bases and J by 2 bases, leaving 15 bases between them. CDR3 in amino acids: CASSPTRDGAYEQYF. As DNA, the CDR3 is TGCGCCAGCAGCCCTACCCGGGACGGAGCCTACGAGCAGTACTTC.

J is TRBJ1-4 and V is TRBV6-1, with D possibly TRBD1 on 6 matching bases. The CDR3 covers 15 residues. Germline V lookup: CDR1 MNHNS, CDR2 SASEGT. With 1 base removed from V and 7 bases from J, the gap between germline ends came to 13 bases. The CDR3 sequence: CASSEVWGRGEKLFF. CDR3 coding DNA: TGTGCCAGCAGTGAAGTCTGGGGGCGCGGTGAAAAACTGTTTTTT.

The rearrangement joins TRBV4-1 to TRBJ2-5, with 10 bases matching TRBD2. Germline assignment: CDR1 MGHRA and CDR2 YSYEKL. V dropped 3 bases and J dropped 3; count of bases not matched to a gene: 1. The CDR3 consists of 14 residues. CDR3 DNA sequence: TGCGCCAGCAGCCACGGACTAGCGGAAGAGACCCAGTACTTC. Amino acids: CASSHGLAEETQYF.

This clonotype has more than one count but fewer than ten. V and J are TRBV28 and TRBJ2-7; TRBD2 is a possible D gene (6 bases). The CDR3 consists of 12 residues. The germline V gene encodes CDR1 MDHEN and CDR2 SYDVKM. V was pared by 7 bases and J by 1 base, with 8 bases between. CDR3 in amino acids: CASKGLSYEQYF. The CDR3 DNA reads as TGTGCCAGCAAGGGACTTTCCTACGAGCAGTACTTC.

The chain has TRBV25-1 and TRBJ2-5; 11 positions match TRBD2. The germline V gene has CDR1 MGHDK and CDR2 SYGVNS. Trimming removed 4 bases from V and 5 bases from J; junction bases left unmatched: 9. CDR3 length: 16 residues. CDR3 in amino acids: CASSGASGRYGETQYF. CDR3 nucleotide sequence: TGTGCCAGCAGTGGGGCTAGCGGGAGGTATGGGGAGACCCAGTACTTC.

The chain joins TRBV24-1 to TRBJ2-7; TRBD1 aligns across 7 bases. The junction had 7 bases not matched to a gene; V was cut back by 2 bases and J by 4 bases. The CDR3 consists of 15 residues. The V gene's germline CDR1 is KGHDR and CDR2 SFDVKD. CDR3: CATSDSGTAAYEQYF. DNA for the CDR3: TGTGCCACCAGTGATTCCGGGACAGCGGCTTACGAGCAGTACTTC.

This clonotype turned up a few times. V and J are TRBV12-3 or TRBV12-4 and TRBJ1-2; D is uncertain. The CDR3 length is 11 residues. Trimming took off 5 bases at V and 8 bases at J, with 9 bases between the two ends. CDR3 loop: CASSATGGYTF. Written as DNA, the CDR3 is TGTGCCAGCAGTGCCACCGGCGGCTACACCTTC.

This sequence joins TRBV18 and TRBJ1-2, with D hard to call. V dropped 6 bases and J dropped 4 bases, with 9 bases sitting between them. Germline CDR1 and CDR2: KGHSH and LQKENI. This CDR3 is built from 12 residues. In nucleotides, the CDR3 is TGTGCCAGCTCCCCCGACACCTATGGCTACACCTTC. This sequence encodes CASSPDTYGYTF.

The chain has TRBV4-1 and TRBJ2-1; D perhaps matches TRBD2 (5 bases). The V end lost 0 bases, the J end lost 5 bases, and 20 bases lay between the germline ends. Germline V CDR1 and CDR2: MGHRA, YSYEKL. CDR3 length: 18 residues. CDR3 residues: CASSQDESRWVGDNEQFF. The CDR3 bases are TGCGCCAGCAGCCAAGATGAGTCCCGGTGGGTCGGGGACAATGAGCAGTTCTTC.

This clonotype was detected a few times. The V and J genes are TRBV5-1 and TRBJ2-5; D ambiguous. The V end lost 6 bases, the J end lost 2 bases, and 5 bases lay between the germline ends. The CDR3 consists of 11 residues. Germline loops: CDR1 SGHRS, CDR2 YFSETQ. The CDR3 loop reads CASTGQETQYF. The CDR3 nucleotides are TGCGCCAGCACCGGACAAGAGACCCAGTACTTC.

This clonotype has just a few counts. V and J are TRBV4-1 and TRBJ2-3; D not resolved. V was pared by 0 bases and J by 0 bases, with 10 bases between. This CDR3 spans 16 amino acids. The germline gives CDR1 MGHRA, CDR2 YSYEKL. The CDR3 bases are TGCGCCAGCAGCCAAGACCGGGCTTTGAGCACAGATACGCAGTATTTT. Translating gives CASSQDRALSTDTQYF.

Only one count was recorded for this clonotype. A junction end diverges from the germline sequence, so it may reflect a read error. This chain uses TRBV3-1 with TRBJ2-2, with 8 bases lining up with TRBD1. The CDR3 totals 15 residues. Germline-derived CDR1 and CDR2 are LGHDT and YNNKEL (reference sequence). The CDR3 bases are TGTGCCAGCAGCCACCGACAGGGGTACACCGGGGGGCTGTTTTTT. As protein: CASSHRQGYTGGLFF.

This clonotype was picked up many times. The chain has TRBV25-1 and TRBJ1-6, with D unclear. V was clipped by 5 bases and J by 8 bases, with 10 bases between them. Germline CDR1 MGHDK, CDR2 SYGVNS. The CDR3 is 13 residues long. The CDR3 protein is CASSTHQDSPLHF. DNA of the CDR3: TGTGCCAGCAGTACTCATCAGGATTCACCCCTCCACTTT.

This chain connects TRBV6-1 to TRBJ1-1, with D maybe TRBD1 (5 bases). CDR3 length: 13 residues. V lost 5 bases, J lost 1 base, and 8 bases lay in between. The germline V gene has CDR1 MNHNS and CDR2 SASEGT. CDR3 sequence: CASSTGANTEAFF. For the CDR3, the DNA is TGTGCCAGCAGTACCGGGGCGAACACTGAAGCTTTCTTT.

The chain combines TRBV25-1 with TRBJ2-1; tentatively, D is TRBD2 (5 bases). Germline V CDR1 and CDR2: MGHDK, SYGVNS. V gave up 6 bases and J gave up 4 bases, with 19 bases separating them. This CDR3 has 16 residues. CDR3 nucleotides: TGTGCCAGCAGCGGTGATGGAGGCTTCGGGTACAATGAGCAGTTCTTC. Protein sequence: CASSGDGGFGYNEQFF.

In this sample, this clonotype turned up a few times. The genes are TRBV29-1 and TRBJ2-2; 9 positions match TRBD1. This CDR3 is 14 amino acids long. V lost 5 bases to trimming and J lost 6 bases; unmatched junction nucleotides: 7. Germline assignment: CDR1 SQVTM and CDR2 ANQGSEA. The CDR3 sequence is CSVTRDRASGELFF. The CDR3 nucleotides read TGCAGCGTTACCCGGGACAGGGCCTCCGGGGAGCTGTTTTTT.

This rearrangement joins TRBV20-1 to TRBJ1-5; perhaps TRBD1 as D (5 bases). The CDR3 totals 13 residues. Germline CDR1 DFQATT, CDR2 SNEGSKA (reference sequence). Trimming took 3 bases from V and 7 from J, leaving 13 bases between them. This CDR3 reads CSARLGTKQPQHF. In DNA, the CDR3 is TGCAGTGCTAGGCTAGGGACCAAACAGCCCCAGCATTTT.

J is TRBJ2-5 and V is TRBV7-2, with TRBD1 identical over 10 bases. V gave up 5 bases and J gave up 4 bases; unmatched junction bases: 10. There are 16 residues in the CDR3. CDR1 and CDR2 (germline): SGHTA, FQGNSA. In nucleotides, the CDR3 is TGTGCCAGCAGCCCTGACCGACAGGGGGCTGGAGAGACCCAGTACTTC. Translating it yields CASSPDRQGAGETQYF.

The V and J genes are TRBV4-2 and TRBJ2-5; 7 bases align to TRBD2. Germline V gene lookup returns CDR1 LGHNA and CDR2 YNFKEQ. The CDR3 is 16 amino acids. Trimming at V came to 0 bases and at J to 4 bases, leaving 8 bases not matched to a gene. CDR3 DNA: TGTGCCAGCAGCCAAGATCGGCGGGAGAGTAGAGAGACCCAGTACTTC. Amino acid sequence: CASSQDRRESRETQYF.

The V gene is TRBV6-1, the J gene TRBJ2-5, with 11 bases lining up with TRBD2. V was pared by 2 bases and J by 5 bases, with 7 bases of the junction left unmatched. Germline V gene lookup returns CDR1 MNHNS and CDR2 SASEGT. The CDR3 has 16 residues. CDR3 region: CASSERIGLAGETQYF. CDR3 nucleotides: TGTGCCAGCAGTGAAAGGATTGGACTAGCGGGTGAGACCCAGTACTTC.

The chain employs TRBV14 and TRBJ2-3; D gene uncertain. With 3 bases removed from V and 0 bases from J, the gap between germline ends came to 10 bases. The CDR3 has 15 amino acids. Germline CDR1 is SGHDN and CDR2 is FVKESK. CDR3 protein: CASSHLVTSTDTQYF. The CDR3 bases are TGTGCCAGCAGCCACCTGGTTACTAGCACAGATACGCAGTATTTT.

The rearrangement links TRBV5-1 to TRBJ2-2, with D possibly TRBD2 on 5 matching bases. Trimming pared 2 bases from V and 6 bases from J, leaving 11 bases between. Germline V lookup: CDR1 SGHRS, CDR2 YFSETQ. The CDR3 extends over 14 amino acids. The CDR3, as DNA: TGCGCCAGCAGCTTCGGGGTCGGGGCCGGGGAGCTGTTTTTT. Amino acids: CASSFGVGAGELFF.

This clonotype came up many times. This sequence joins TRBV7-2 and TRBJ2-7; 7 bases fit TRBD2. The CDR3 spans 14 residues. V gave up 2 bases and J gave up 5 bases; unmatched junction bases: 6. Germline V lookup: CDR1 SGHTA, CDR2 FQGNSA. CDR3 loop: CASSLRWGGDEQYF. CDR3 nucleotides: TGTGCCAGCAGCTTACGTTGGGGGGGAGACGAGCAGTACTTC.

This clonotype has a handful of counts. This rearrangement joins TRBV6-2 or TRBV6-3 to TRBJ2-3; 8 nucleotides match TRBD2. The CDR3 is made up of 14 amino acids. Per germline, CDR1 MNHEY and CDR2 SVGEGT. The ends lost 6 bases at V and 4 bases at J; junction bases unmatched: 6. The CDR3 DNA follows: TGTGCCAGCAGGGAGCGGGAGTATGCAGATACGCAGTATTTT. Translated, it gives CASREREYADTQYF.

This clonotype occurred a few times. The chain combines TRBV28 with TRBJ2-7; the D is unclear. CDR3 length: 14 residues. V lost 5 bases and J lost 3, with 14 bases in between. Germline V gene sequence: CDR1 MDHEN, CDR2 SYDVKM. The CDR3 DNA follows: TGTGCCAGCAGTGGGCCGGCGGTAAGCTACGAGCAGTACTTC. It specifies CASSGPAVSYEQYF.

This chain's CDR3 is CATSSGRTSGSYNEQFF. For the CDR3, the DNA is TGTGCCACCAGCAGCGGAAGGACTAGCGGCTCCTACAATGAGCAGTTCTTC. This sequence joins TRBV15 and TRBJ2-1; 10 positions agree with TRBD2. This CDR3 has 17 amino acids. From germline, CDR1 is LNHNV and CDR2 YYDKDF (reference sequence). The junction had 5 bases not matched to a gene; V was cut back by 3 bases and J by 0 bases.